Sequencing of this TCR beta chain was carried out in a study of T-cell memory formation after mild COVID-19. CDR1 is KGHSH, CDR2 LQKENI, per germline. The length of the CDR3 is 14 residues. The V end lost 2 bases, the J end lost 0 bases, and 5 bases lay between the germline ends. TCRdb recomputed calls from the 5' RACE reads with MiXCR, one row per CDR3 protein. This table has a few hundred thousand distinct CDR3 sequences, about 16% appearing once. This clonotype was found a few times. This clonotype originated in a man aged 18 to 29 who had mild COVID-19 (a few samples of this study predate the infection). Cell type and time point are not known. The chain links TRBV18 to TRBJ1-3; the D is unclear. Sample: PBMCs or a T cell subset sorted from them (not recorded which). In nucleotides, the CDR3 is TGTGCCAGCTCACCATCCACCTCTGGAAACACCATATATTTT. Protein sequence: CASSPSTSGNTIYF.